The 6 T cell receptor beta chains below all came from one sample that was sequenced in a study of blood T cells in healthy people across ages. A second PCR of roughly 7 to 11 cycles used a sample-barcoded 5' primer and a J-beta primer mix. TCRdb re-analysed the 5' RACE reads in MiXCR, keeping a single row per CDR3 protein. Among about 620,000 distinct CDR3 sequences listed, over 40% were seen once. Input material: blood. These receptors came from a woman of 80 years or more in good health.

The V call is TRBV28, the J call TRBJ2-3, with D unclear. Trimming cost V 7 bases and J 5 bases, with 7 bases left between them. CDR1 is MDHEN and CDR2 is SYDVKM in the germline V gene. The CDR3 is 11 residues long. The CDR3 DNA is TGTGCCAGCAATAACCTAGATACGCAGTATTTT. It encodes CASNNLDTQYF.

The rearrangement links TRBV6-5 to TRBJ2-5, with 8 bases fitting TRBD1. Germline trimming cut 0 bases from V and 7 bases from J; bases unmatched to any gene: 7. The CDR3 covers 15 residues. CDR1 is MNHEY, CDR2 SVGAGI, per germline. The CDR3 is CASSYSRQGPRTQYF. In nucleotides, the CDR3 is TGTGCCAGCAGTTACTCGCGACAGGGGCCCCGGACCCAGTACTTC.

This sequence joins TRBV4-3 and TRBJ2-7; 10 nucleotides line up with TRBD1. The CDR3 has 14 residues. CDR1 is LGHNA and CDR2 is YSLEER in the germline V gene. V gave up 3 bases and J gave up 4 bases; unmatched junction bases: 3. The CDR3 DNA sequence: TGCGCCAGCAGCCATACGGGACAGGGGTACGAGCAGTACTTC. This encodes CASSHTGQGYEQYF.

The chain combines TRBV5-1 with TRBJ2-4; 13 positions match TRBD2. This CDR3 is 16 amino acids long. The junction had 14 bases not matched to a gene; V was cut back by 4 bases and J by 13 bases. From germline, CDR1 is SGHRS and CDR2 YFSETQ. In DNA form, the CDR3 reads TGCGCCAGCAGCAGTATGACTAGCGGGAGGTACAATGAGCAGTACTTC. It is translated as CASSSMTSGRYNEQYF.

CDR3 sequence reads: CASSQERRLPDEQFF. Written as DNA, the CDR3 is TGTGCCAGCAGCCAAGAAAGGCGGCTCCCAGATGAGCAGTTCTTC. The J gene is TRBJ2-1, the V gene TRBV4-2; D gene ambiguous. The germline V gene has CDR1 LGHNA and CDR2 YNFKEQ. This CDR3 spans 15 amino acids. Trimming left V 0 bases short and J 8 bases short, with 14 bases between.

Many counts were recorded for this clonotype. The chain recombines TRBV21-1 with TRBJ1-2. TRBV21-1 is an annotated pseudogene. This CDR3 region has 12 residues. The CDR3 sequence: CASSRGYYGYTF. The CDR3 nucleotides read TGTGCCAGCAGCCGGGGTTACTATGGCTACACCTTC.